Here is one T cell receptor beta chain with its context. The data stem from a study of T cell responses to AZD1222 COVID-19 vaccine. Measured with immunoSEQ multiplex PCR; TCRdb has only the in-frame clones, and not every one. This table holds around 170,000 clones, just over 85% found once. The trim removed 3 bases at V and 0 bases at J, leaving 4 bases unmatched. The CDR3 consists of 16 residues. The germline gives CDR1 MDHEN, CDR2 SYDVKM. The sequenced sample was peripheral blood, obtained 28 days after the second AZD1222 dose. The gene calls are TRBV28 and TRBJ2-2, with 7 nucleotides matching TRBD1. The TCR comes from an adult who received the AZD1222 COVID-19 vaccine. CDR3 residues: CASSLAGTANTGELFF. For the CDR3, the DNA is TGTGCCAGCAGTTTGGCCGGGACAGCGAACACCGGGGAGCTGTTTTTT. The full variable domain, rest sourced from reference TRBV28 and TRBJ2-2, is DVKVTQSSRYLVKRTGEKVFLECVQDMDHENMFWYRQDPGLGLRLIYFSYDVKMKEKGDIPEGYSVSREKKERFSLILESASTNQTSMYLCASSLAGTANTGELFFGEGSRLTVL.